The 12 T cell receptor beta chains below were found in one sample sequenced in a study of blood T cell repertoires in COVID-19. This table comes from immunoSEQ multiplex PCR, and its TCRdb copy is limited to in-frame clones, with some not included. The table shows about 110,000 clones, with 83% occurring only once. The sequenced sample was peripheral blood. The receptors were sampled from a woman aged 60-75 years with acute or convalescent COVID-19.

The genes are TRBV28 and TRBJ2-7, with D possibly matching TRBD2 (5 bases). Germline CDR1 and CDR2: MDHEN and SYDVKM. The ends were cut back, 6 bases at V and 5 bases at J, with 8 bases in the middle. This CDR3 comprises 11 residues. The CDR3 sequence is CASSPGDEQYF. CDR3 in DNA: TGTGCCAGCAGCCCCGGGGACGAGCAGTACTTC.

For this clone: A read error may produce the germline difference seen at one junction end. The chain recombines TRBV19 with TRBJ1-1; 7 nucleotides match TRBD1. The CDR3 has 15 residues. Germline V gene data show CDR1 as LNHDA and CDR2 as SQIVND (reference sequence). CDR3 nucleotides: TGTGCCAGTAGTACTCAACAGGGGAGGCGAACTGAGGCTTTCTTT. It encodes CASSTQQGRRTEAFF. Together with reference TRBV19 and TRBJ1-1, the CDR3 gives the full variable domain: DGGITQSPKYLFRKEGQNVTLSCEQNLNHDAMYWYRQDPGQGLRLIYYSQIVNDFQKGDIAEGYSVSREKKESFPLTVTSAQKNPTAFYLCASSTQQGRRTEAFFGQGTRLTVV.

The CDR3 DNA is TGTGCCGGTTCCCCGGGGTTCGCCCAAGAGACCCAGTACTTC. Protein: CAGSPGFAQETQYF. V is TRBV30 and J is TRBJ2-5; TRBD2 might be the D (5 bases). Trimming cost V 8 bases and J 1 base, with 17 bases left between them. This CDR3 region has 14 residues. The V gene's germline CDR1 is GTSNPN and CDR2 SVGIG (reference sequence).

J is TRBJ2-2 and V is TRBV29-1; TRBD2 might be the D (6 bases). Between the trimmed V and J ends, which lost 6 bases and 0 bases, there was a span of 11 bases. The CDR3 has 14 amino acids. Germline V CDR1 and CDR2: SQVTM, ANQGSEA. CDR3 amino acids: CSVSLAANTGELFF. CDR3 sequence (DNA): TGCAGCGTGTCACTAGCCGCGAACACCGGGGAGCTGTTTTTT.

The genes are TRBV5-1 and TRBJ2-1, with TRBD2 matching 7 bases. The CDR3 consists of 15 residues. J lost 2 bases, V lost 1 base, and 3 bases had no gene match. Germline lookup yields CDR1 SGHRS and CDR2 YFSETQ. CDR3 nucleotides: TGCGCCAGCAGCTTGACTAGCGTTACCTACAATGAGCAGTTCTTC. This codes for CASSLTSVTYNEQFF.

This clone was counted only a few times. V gene TRBV28 combines with J gene TRBJ2-5; a possible D gene is TRBD1 (6 bases). Germline V CDR1 and CDR2: MDHEN, SYDVKM. Trimming took off 6 bases at V and 4 bases at J, with 12 bases between the two ends. This CDR3 has 13 amino acids. The CDR3 nucleotides read TGTGCCAGCAGGAAATCCAGGGGAGAGACCCAGTACTTC. Amino acids: CASRKSRGETQYF.

This sequence joins TRBV27 and TRBJ1-5; a weak D match, TRBD1 (6 bases). The V gene lost 5 bases and the J gene lost 1 base, with 15 bases spanning the gap. The CDR3 loop spans 16 amino acids. Germline loops: CDR1 MNHEY, CDR2 SMNVEV (reference sequence). The CDR3 DNA follows: TGTGCCAGCAGTAAGGGGGGGTGGTCGAGCAATCAGCCCCAGCATTTT. Encoded protein: CASSKGGWSSNQPQHF.

This chain connects TRBV5-6 to TRBJ2-1; 7 nucleotides match TRBD2. The CDR3 is made up of 16 amino acids. Germline loops: CDR1 SGHDT, CDR2 YYEEEE. J lost 3 bases, V lost 0 bases, and 6 bases had no gene match. The CDR3 sequence: CASSLEGLDFYNEQFF. CDR3 DNA sequence: TGTGCCAGCAGCTTGGAAGGACTAGATTTCTACAATGAGCAGTTCTTC.

CDR3 coding DNA: TGTGCCAGCAGTTTGGGAGTCCGGGGAGGGGAGTTCTTC. Its protein is CASSLGVRGGEFF. The chain couples TRBV12-3 or TRBV12-4 to TRBJ2-1; 7 bases are a match to TRBD2. V was pared by 3 bases and J by 14 bases, with 10 bases of the junction left unmatched. The CDR3 runs 13 residues.

The chain employs TRBV24-1 and TRBJ2-3; maybe TRBD1 (6 bases). There are 15 residues in the CDR3. V gave up 7 bases and J gave up 1 base, with 14 bases separating them. Looked up from germline, CDR1 is KGHDR and CDR2 is SFDVKD. This CDR3 is CATSQTRGGTDTQYF. As DNA, the CDR3 is TGTGCCACCAGCCAGACCAGGGGAGGCACAGATACGCAGTATTTT.

The CDR3 loop is CASSPAQGNTIYF. The CDR3 DNA follows: TGTGCCAGCTCCCCGGCCCAGGGGAACACCATATATTTT. V gene TRBV18 combines with J gene TRBJ1-3; D perhaps matches TRBD1 (6 bases). In germline, CDR1 is KGHSH, CDR2 LQKENI. The CDR3 consists of 13 residues. With 6 bases removed from V and 7 bases from J, the gap between germline ends came to 13 bases. The entire variable domain, with the rest obtained from reference TRBV18 and TRBJ1-3, is as follows: NAGVMQNPRHLVRRRGQEARLRCSPMKGHSHVYWYRQLPEEGLKFMVYLQKENIIDESGMPKERFSAEFPKEGPSILRIQQVVRGDSAAYFCASSPAQGNTIYFGEGSWLTVV.

The chain couples TRBV4-3 to TRBJ2-1, with TRBD1 matching 7 bases. The CDR3 sequence is 19 residues long. With V trimmed by 0 bases and J by 5 bases, 16 bases remained unmatched. Germline V gene lookup returns CDR1 LGHNA and CDR2 YSLEER. This chain's CDR3 is CASSQDAGGRVIGDNEQFF. In nucleotides, the CDR3 is TGCGCCAGCAGCCAAGATGCAGGGGGTAGGGTAATAGGGGACAATGAGCAGTTCTTC.